This is a list of T cell receptor beta chains from one sample in a study of regulatory T cells in long-lasting Graves disease. MiXCR was run by TCRdb on the multiplex PCR reads, yielding one entry per CDR3 protein. The sample holds hundreds of thousands of distinct CDR3 sequences, roughly a sixth seen once. These data were also reused for a study on T cells in Graves' hyperthyroidism and ophthalmopathy.

This sample comprised peripheral blood mononuclear cells (PBMCs), obtained at new diagnosis, from a patient treated with antithyroid drugs. The receptors shown here come from a woman aged 35-65 years with Graves disease. Each CDR3 is given with its conserved first and last residue. The D gene is left open where the match is weak. Not all rows give a size; the values are once, few, many and, for expanded clones, a class.

v_gene	d_gene	abundance	j_gene	CDR3nt	CDR3aa
TRBV29-1	-	-	TRBJ2-3	TGCAGCGTTGTAGCTTTAGTGACAGATACGCAGTATTTT	CSVVALVTDTQYF
TRBV2	-	many	TRBJ2-6	TGTGCCAGCAGTGAAACACACTCTGGGGCCAACGTCCTGACTTTC	CASSETHSGANVLTF
TRBV10-3	-	-	TRBJ1-5	TGTGCCATCGCGGACCGAGACAATCAGCCCCAGCATTTT	CAIADRDNQPQHF
TRBV28	TRBD1	many	TRBJ2-3	TGTGCCAGCAGGGGCTCGCCGGGACAGGGAATAGATACGCAGTATTTT	CASRGSPGQGIDTQYF
TRBV24-1	-	few	TRBJ1-1	TGTGCCACCAGTGATATACAGGGTAAGGCTTTCTTT	CATSDIQGKAFF
TRBV6-1	-	many	TRBJ2-5	TGTGCCACCGCACCGAATTCGCAAGAGACCCAGTACTTC	CATAPNSQETQYF
TRBV28	-	many	TRBJ2-7	TGTGCCAGCAGTTTAGCTGTACAGAGGCAACGCTACGAGCAGTACTTC	CASSLAVQRQRYEQYF
TRBV10-3	TRBD1	-	TRBJ2-7	TGTGCCACCAGATGGACAGGTAGCTCCTACGAGCAGTACTTC	CATRWTGSSYEQYF
TRBV7-3	TRBD2	-	TRBJ2-3	TGTGCCAGCAACTTAATAGCGGGGCCCACAGATACGCAGTATTTT	CASNLIAGPTDTQYF
TRBV24-1	TRBD1	few	TRBJ2-7	TGTGCCACCAGTGATGGACGGGACAGGGGGCCAAACGAGCAGTACTTC	CATSDGRDRGPNEQYF
TRBV12-3/TRBV12-4	-	many	TRBJ2-3	TGTGCCAGCGGTGATTTAGGGGGGAACACAGATACGCAGTATTTT	CASGDLGGNTDTQYF
TRBV9	-	-	TRBJ2-7	TGTGCCAGCAGCGTAGCTGATATGGTGGAGACCAACTACGAGCAGTACTTC	CASSVADMVETNYEQYF
TRBV28	TRBD1	many	TRBJ2-7	TGTGCCAGCAACCCTCGGGGGGACAGGGTCTACGAGCAGTACTTC	CASNPRGDRVYEQYF
TRBV2	TRBD2	many	TRBJ2-3	TGTGCCAGCCGCAGGACTAGCGGGGGGAGGCGTACAGATACGCAGTATTTT	CASRRTSGGRRTDTQYF
TRBV28	TRBD2	many	TRBJ2-1	TGTGCCAGCAGTTGGGGGGGTGGGAACAATGAGCAGTTCTTC	CASSWGGGNNEQFF
TRBV29-1	-	-	TRBJ1-2	TGCAGCGTTGAGTATGGCTACACCTTC	CSVEYGYTF
TRBV3-1	TRBD1	many	TRBJ1-1	TGTGCCAGCAGCCAATCGGACAGGGCTATAAAGATGGCTTTCTTT	CASSQSDRAIKMAFF
TRBV28	-	few	TRBJ1-2	TGTGCCAGCAGAACTAAGGGGGGATACTATGGCTACACCTTC	CASRTKGGYYGYTF
TRBV30	-	many	TRBJ1-1	TGTGCCTGGGCCGTGGGGGGGAACACTGAAGCTTTCTTT	CAWAVGGNTEAFF
TRBV2	-	many	TRBJ1-1	TGTGCCAGCGGCGGGATCCCGGGTAACACTGAAGCTTTCTTT	CASGGIPGNTEAFF
TRBV24-1	TRBD1	few	TRBJ2-5	TGTGCCACCAGTGATCCCTCAGGGGGCATTGAGACCCAGTACTTC	CATSDPSGGIETQYF
TRBV20-1	TRBD1	many	TRBJ1-2	TGCAGTGCTAGTGGGACAGGCTATGGCTACACCTTC	CSASGTGYGYTF
TRBV20-1	-	many	TRBJ2-5	TGCAGTGGCAGCGTGAGGACGGAGACCCAGTACTTC	CSGSVRTETQYF
TRBV19	TRBD1	many	TRBJ2-2	TGTGCCAGTAGGGGAATGACAGGGACCGGGGAGCTGTTTTTT	CASRGMTGTGELFF
TRBV30	-	many	TRBJ1-4	TGTGCCTGGAGTGCCGGATGGCTGGGGGAAAAACTGTTTTTT	CAWSAGWLGEKLFF
TRBV20-1	-	-	TRBJ1-2	TGCAGTGCTTGGGACCAGGTTGGCTACACCTTC	CSAWDQVGYTF